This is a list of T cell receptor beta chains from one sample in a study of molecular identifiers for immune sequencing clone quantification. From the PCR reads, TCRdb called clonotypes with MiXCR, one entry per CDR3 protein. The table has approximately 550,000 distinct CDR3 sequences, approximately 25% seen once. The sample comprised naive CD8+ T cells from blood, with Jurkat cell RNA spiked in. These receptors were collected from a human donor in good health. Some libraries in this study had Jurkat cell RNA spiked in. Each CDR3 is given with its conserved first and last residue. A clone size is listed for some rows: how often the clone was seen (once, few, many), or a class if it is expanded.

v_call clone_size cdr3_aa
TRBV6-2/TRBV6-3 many CASSYGSGPQHF
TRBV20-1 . CSAIGQKLNGYTF
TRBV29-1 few CSVEVKVPGELFF
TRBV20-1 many CSASSSRGQNTEAFF
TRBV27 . CASSLQGSWDTEELFF
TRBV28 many CASSLIGISTDTQYF
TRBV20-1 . CSARREAGGYEQYF
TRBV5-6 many CASSLESYGYTF
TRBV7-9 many CASSTMVRITDTQYF
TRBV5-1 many CASSLEGGYTDTQYF
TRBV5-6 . CASSLSLADPYEQYF
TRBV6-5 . CARSQLAGGQGGELFF
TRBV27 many CASSPPAGGEQYF
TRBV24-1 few CATSDGTGWTSQPQHF
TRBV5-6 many CASSSRQRSPTYEQYF
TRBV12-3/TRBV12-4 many CASSPGEGPSTGELFF
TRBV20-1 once CSALSRDSTFVCNSPLHF
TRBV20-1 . CSTRDLAGNIYNEQFF
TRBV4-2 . CASSQDYRAFADTQYF
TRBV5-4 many CASSLKGADTQYF
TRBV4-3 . CASSRGPGANVLTF
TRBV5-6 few CASSLAVYTPGSNQPQHF
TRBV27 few CASTLGQGYGYTF
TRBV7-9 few CASSLVLPNYGYTF
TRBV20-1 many CSARASTNSTDTQYF
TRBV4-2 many CASSNREETQYF
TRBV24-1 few CATSPSGSAGELFF
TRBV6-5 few CASSPGPQQPQHF
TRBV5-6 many CASSQGTAYEQYF
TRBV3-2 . CASSQDDDRRYGYTF
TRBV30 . CAWSIPLGRPGQPLEAFF
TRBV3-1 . CASSDADMGHREGDTQYF